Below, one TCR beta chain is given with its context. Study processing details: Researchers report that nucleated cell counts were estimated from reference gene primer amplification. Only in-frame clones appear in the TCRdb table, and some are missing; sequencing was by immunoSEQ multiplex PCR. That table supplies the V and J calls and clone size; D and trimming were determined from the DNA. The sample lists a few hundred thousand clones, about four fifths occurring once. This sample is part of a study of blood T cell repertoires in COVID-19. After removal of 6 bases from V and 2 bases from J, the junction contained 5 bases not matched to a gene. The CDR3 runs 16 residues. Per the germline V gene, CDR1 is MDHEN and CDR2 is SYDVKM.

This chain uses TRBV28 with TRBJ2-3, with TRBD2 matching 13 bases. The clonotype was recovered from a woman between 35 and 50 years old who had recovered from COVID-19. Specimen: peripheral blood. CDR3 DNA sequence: TGTGCCAGCAGAGGGACTAGCGGGGCCTCCACAGATACGCAGTATTTT. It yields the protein CASRGTSGASTDTQYF.